This T cell receptor (beta chain) was identified in a study of blood T cell repertoires in COVID-19. Turning to the study itself: Nucleic acid was either cDNA or gDNA, and it came from T cells, B-cell-depleted T cells, or PBMCs.

The CDR3 totals 17 residues. V dropped 0 bases and J dropped 5 bases, with 16 bases sitting between them. The germline V gene has CDR1 LGHDT and CDR2 YNNKEL (reference sequence). Authors' data handling: Amplification of reference gene primers provided the estimated nucleated cell counts. Sequencing used immunoSEQ multiplex PCR; TCRdb keeps in-frame clones, though not all of them. V and J calls and clone size follow that table, whereas D and trimming were derived from the DNA. Found here are about 380,000 clones, 88% of them singletons; the top ten hold less than 1.5%. Residents of 24 US areas, aged roughly 18 to 89 years, made up the participants.

The specimen was PBMCs or T cells enriched from blood (not recorded which). This sequence was found in a woman aged 18 to 35 who had recovered from COVID-19. The chain couples TRBV3-1 (or the pseudogene TRBV3-2) to TRBJ2-2; possible D gene TRBD1, 6 bases. DNA for the CDR3: TGTGCCAGCAGCCAAGAGGGTTTCAGGGGCGGGACCGGGGAGCTGTTTTTT. Translation gives CASSQEGFRGGTGELFF.